This T cell receptor beta chain was recorded in a study of T cell responses to AZD1222 COVID-19 vaccine. To note about this clone: The antigen remains unidentified.

Sequencing was performed with immunoSEQ multiplex PCR; in TCRdb, only in-frame clones are kept and a portion is missing. Here the sample spans approximately 140,000 clones, about nine tenths being singletons. Germline V gene data show CDR1 as SGHNT and CDR2 as YENEEA. The ends were cut back, 5 bases at V and 4 bases at J, with 9 bases in the middle. The CDR3 spans 12 residues. Regarding the study as a whole: The number of AZD1222 recipients seropositive at baseline was only five to seven.

The receptor comes from an adult in good health. The V and J genes are TRBV11-3 and TRBJ2-7; either TRBD1 or TRBD2 may supply D (5 bases each). Specimen: peripheral blood, collected on day 0 of AZD1222 vaccination. CDR3 sequence reads: CASSGDAYEQYF. CDR3 nucleotides: TGTGCCAGCAGCGGGGACGCTTACGAGCAGTACTTC.